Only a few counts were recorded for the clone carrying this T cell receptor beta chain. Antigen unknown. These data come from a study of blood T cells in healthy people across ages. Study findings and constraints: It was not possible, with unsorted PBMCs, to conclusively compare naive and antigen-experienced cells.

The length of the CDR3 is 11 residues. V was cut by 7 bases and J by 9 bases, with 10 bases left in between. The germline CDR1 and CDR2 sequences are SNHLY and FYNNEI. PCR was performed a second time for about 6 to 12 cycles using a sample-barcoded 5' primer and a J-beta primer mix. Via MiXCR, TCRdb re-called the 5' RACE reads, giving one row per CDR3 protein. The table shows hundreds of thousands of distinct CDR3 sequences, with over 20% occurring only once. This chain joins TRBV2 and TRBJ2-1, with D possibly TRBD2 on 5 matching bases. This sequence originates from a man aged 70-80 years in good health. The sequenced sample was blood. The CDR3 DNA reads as TGTGCCAGCACGGTAGGACTTGAGCAGTTCTTC. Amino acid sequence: CASTVGLEQFF. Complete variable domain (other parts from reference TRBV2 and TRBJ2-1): EPEVTQTPSHQVTQMGQEVILRCVPISNHLYFYWYRQILGQKVEFLVSFYNNEISEKSEIFDDQFSVERPDGSNFTLKIRSTKLEDSAMYFCASTVGLEQFFGPGTRLTVL.